This T cell receptor beta chain was captured in a study of T-cell reconstitution after alpha-beta-depleted transplantation in children. Preparation of the TCRbeta library used unique molecular identifiers. One entry per CDR3 protein, called by TCRdb with MiXCR from the PCR reads. This table has fewer than 150,000 distinct CDR3 sequences, roughly 9% appearing once. In this sample, this clonotype turned up a few times. The J segment lost 3 bases and the V segment lost 4 bases, leaving 10 bases of the junction unmatched. Per the germline V gene, CDR1 is SGHRS and CDR2 is YFSETQ. The CDR3 has 15 residues.

The receptor comes from a girl in the first two years of life who had a stem cell transplant for combined immunodeficiency, so the T cells may come from the graft donor. The J gene is TRBJ2-7, the V gene TRBV5-1; 7 bases line up with TRBD2. The specimen comprised PBMCs, mostly from graft donor cells, sampled 180 days after TCRalphabeta/CD19-depleted stem cell transplant. The CDR3 protein is CASSEGTTGGYEQYF. In DNA form, the CDR3 reads TGCGCCAGCAGCGAAGGGACTACGGGGGGCTACGAGCAGTACTTC.